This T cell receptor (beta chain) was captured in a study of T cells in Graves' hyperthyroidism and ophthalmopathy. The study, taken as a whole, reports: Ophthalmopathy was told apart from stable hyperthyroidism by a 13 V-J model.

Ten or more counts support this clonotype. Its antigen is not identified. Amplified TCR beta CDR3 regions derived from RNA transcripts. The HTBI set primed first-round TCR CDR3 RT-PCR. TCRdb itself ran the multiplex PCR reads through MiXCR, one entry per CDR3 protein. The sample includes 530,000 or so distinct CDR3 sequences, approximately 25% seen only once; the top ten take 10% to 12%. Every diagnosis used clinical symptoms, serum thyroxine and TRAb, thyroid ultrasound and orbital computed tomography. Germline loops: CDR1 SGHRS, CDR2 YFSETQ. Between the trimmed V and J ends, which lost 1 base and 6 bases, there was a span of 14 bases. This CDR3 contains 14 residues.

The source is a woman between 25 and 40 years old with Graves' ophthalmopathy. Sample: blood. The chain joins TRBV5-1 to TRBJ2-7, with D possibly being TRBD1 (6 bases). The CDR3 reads CASSLSPGDREQYF. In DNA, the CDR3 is TGCGCCAGCAGCTTGTCGCCAGGGGATCGCGAGCAGTACTTC.